This record looks at one TCR beta chain sequence and its context. The method was immunoSEQ multiplex PCR; TCRdb's version includes in-frame clones alone and lacks a portion of them. The table has more than 45,000 clones, roughly 86% seen once; the top ten hold over 6%. Germline CDR1 SGHTA, CDR2 FQGNSA. Between the trimmed V and J ends, which lost 4 bases and 0 bases, there was a span of 13 bases. The CDR3 extends over 15 amino acids. This sample was taken from a study of OX40 agonist ivuxolimab in advanced cancers. V usage is TRBV7-2 and J usage is TRBJ2-7, with D possibly matching TRBD1 (5 bases). The receptor comes from an adult with an advanced solid tumor such as melanoma, head and neck, liver or kidney cancer. Specimen: CD4+ or CD8+ T cells sorted from blood, collected in a trial of the OX40 agonist ivuxolimab. Here the CDR3 reads CASSSILQGSYEQYF. In DNA form, the CDR3 reads TGTGCCAGCAGCTCTATATTGCAGGGCTCCTACGAGCAGTACTTC.